This section outlines one T cell receptor (beta chain) sequence together with its context. Its target antigen remains unknown. Base qualities were left out, and no much larger clone turns up one base away. Receptor libraries were prepared by PCR. DNA from cultured CD4+ T cells was subjected to TCR sequencing with the Oncomine TCR Beta short-read assay at the Johns Hopkins FTIC core. Genomic DNA was extracted from the cultured CD4+ T cells with the QIAamp micro DNA kit. Oncomine TCR Beta libraries from cultured CD4+ T cells were pooled with unique dual indexes and sequenced on an Illumina iSeq 100. For the original study's pipeline: Non-productive sequences were removed, and CDR3s not starting with C, not ending with F or W, or shorter than 7 amino acids were discarded. Antigen-specific clonotypes were identified using the MANAFEST web application through comparison of peptide-stimulated wells with reference and other culture wells. Positive clones required FDR below 0.05, an odds ratio above 5, and productive frequency above 0.1% in at least two of three replicate wells. A clonotype counted as cross-reactive if it showed significant expansion both in the SARS-CoV-2 spike wells and in at least one common cold coronavirus spike condition. Similarity between CDR3 sequences was evaluated in R version 3.6.1 using Levenshtein distances (stringdist) and unrooted phylogenetic trees (ape). TCRdb trimmed public reads at Q25 via fastp, called clones via MiXCR and kept in-frame beta chains. Each CDR3 protein appears once, grouped with its most common genes and DNA. These V and J calls derive from TCRdb rather than the authors' analysis. Within this sample are some 16,000 distinct CDR3 sequences, with approximately 46% of them counted one time only. In total, the top ten clones hold approximately 10% of the sample.

Its CDR3 holds 13 amino acids, cysteine through phenylalanine. Left in the record is the CDR3 DNA by itself, 39 bases read in frame from the first base. According to the germline V gene (reference sequence), CDR1 reads DFQATT and CDR2 reads SNEGSKA. Deletion took 6 bases off V and 3 bases off J, with a span of 14 bases between the germline ends. The treatment or condition label of this sample denotes: roughly 11-day PBMC culture with coronavirus spike peptide pools or control peptides (ViraFEST assay). The ViraFEST assay, used in the study, expanded antigen-specific T cells with peptide pools and then identified the expanded clonotypes through TCR sequencing. The positive SARS-CoV-2 PCR tests of the convalescent patients were dated from March to December 2020, before the Alpha, Beta and Delta variants emerged in the United States. PBMCs were cultured at approximately 2 million per well in IMDM supplemented with roughly 5% human AB serum and about 10 IU/ml IL-2, with about 10 ug/ml peptide pools added. Half of the culture medium was replaced with fresh IL-2-containing medium on days 3 and 7. Once the cells had been in culture for over nine days, the EasySep CD4+ T cell isolation kit was used to isolate CD4+ T cells by negative selection. Ficoll-Paque Plus gradient centrifugation was used to isolate PBMCs from whole blood, and the isolated PBMCs were then either used fresh or cryopreserved at -140C. Triplicate wells were generally used for each culture condition.

This sample is drawn from a study of vaccination and CD4 T cells after COVID-19 (dated by TCRdb to the early 2020s). At the level of the whole study: Every convalescent patient had a positive nasal swab PCR test for SARS-CoV-2, with mild disease in eight to ten patients and severe disease in one. The convalescent cohort included six males and four females, with two Hispanic individuals, seven Caucasians, two Asians and one multiracial person. Participants got two doses of the Pfizer-BioNTech BNT162b2 vaccine (n=8) or two doses of the Moderna mRNA-1273 vaccine (n=2). Post-COVID blood samples from convalescent patients were collected a median of approximately 93 days after diagnosis, with a range of 35 to 161 days. Post-vaccine blood samples were obtained a median of approximately 70 days after the second vaccine dose, with a range of roughly 12 to 250 days. Culture stimuli were overlapping spike peptide pools from SARS-CoV-2 and from the common cold coronaviruses HCoV-NL63, HCoV-OC43 and HCoV-229E. Control cultures used a CEFX viral epitope pool as positive control, an HIV-1 Nef peptide pool as negative control, or no peptide. The spike-specific CD4+ TCR repertoire was compared before and after mRNA vaccination in around ten COVID-19 convalescent patients and a handful of infection-naive healthy vaccine recipients.

Beyond this particular receptor, the publication reports: In convalescent patients, a median approximately 90% of post-vaccine SARS-CoV-2-reactive clones were detected only after vaccination, suggesting vaccine-specific priming. Of the vaccine-specific clones in convalescent patients, 304 of 307, or nearly all, reacted only to SARS-CoV-2 spike and did not cross-react with common cold coronaviruses. The median count of SARS-CoV-2-reactive clonotypes went up from 21 after infection to some 38 after vaccination, although the change was not significant. The number of convalescent patients in the study was relatively small, and the study did not examine early timepoints following natural infection.

This receptor chain uses TRBV20-1 and TRBJ1-1; perhaps TRBD1 is the D gene, with 5 bases matching. This sequence was found in a human donor who had recovered from COVID-19. The specimen sequenced was CD4+ T cells from blood, cultured in vitro. The nucleotide sequence is TGCAGTGCGCAGACCCAGGGTGACACTGAAGCTTTCTTT. It translates as CSAQTQGDTEAFF.